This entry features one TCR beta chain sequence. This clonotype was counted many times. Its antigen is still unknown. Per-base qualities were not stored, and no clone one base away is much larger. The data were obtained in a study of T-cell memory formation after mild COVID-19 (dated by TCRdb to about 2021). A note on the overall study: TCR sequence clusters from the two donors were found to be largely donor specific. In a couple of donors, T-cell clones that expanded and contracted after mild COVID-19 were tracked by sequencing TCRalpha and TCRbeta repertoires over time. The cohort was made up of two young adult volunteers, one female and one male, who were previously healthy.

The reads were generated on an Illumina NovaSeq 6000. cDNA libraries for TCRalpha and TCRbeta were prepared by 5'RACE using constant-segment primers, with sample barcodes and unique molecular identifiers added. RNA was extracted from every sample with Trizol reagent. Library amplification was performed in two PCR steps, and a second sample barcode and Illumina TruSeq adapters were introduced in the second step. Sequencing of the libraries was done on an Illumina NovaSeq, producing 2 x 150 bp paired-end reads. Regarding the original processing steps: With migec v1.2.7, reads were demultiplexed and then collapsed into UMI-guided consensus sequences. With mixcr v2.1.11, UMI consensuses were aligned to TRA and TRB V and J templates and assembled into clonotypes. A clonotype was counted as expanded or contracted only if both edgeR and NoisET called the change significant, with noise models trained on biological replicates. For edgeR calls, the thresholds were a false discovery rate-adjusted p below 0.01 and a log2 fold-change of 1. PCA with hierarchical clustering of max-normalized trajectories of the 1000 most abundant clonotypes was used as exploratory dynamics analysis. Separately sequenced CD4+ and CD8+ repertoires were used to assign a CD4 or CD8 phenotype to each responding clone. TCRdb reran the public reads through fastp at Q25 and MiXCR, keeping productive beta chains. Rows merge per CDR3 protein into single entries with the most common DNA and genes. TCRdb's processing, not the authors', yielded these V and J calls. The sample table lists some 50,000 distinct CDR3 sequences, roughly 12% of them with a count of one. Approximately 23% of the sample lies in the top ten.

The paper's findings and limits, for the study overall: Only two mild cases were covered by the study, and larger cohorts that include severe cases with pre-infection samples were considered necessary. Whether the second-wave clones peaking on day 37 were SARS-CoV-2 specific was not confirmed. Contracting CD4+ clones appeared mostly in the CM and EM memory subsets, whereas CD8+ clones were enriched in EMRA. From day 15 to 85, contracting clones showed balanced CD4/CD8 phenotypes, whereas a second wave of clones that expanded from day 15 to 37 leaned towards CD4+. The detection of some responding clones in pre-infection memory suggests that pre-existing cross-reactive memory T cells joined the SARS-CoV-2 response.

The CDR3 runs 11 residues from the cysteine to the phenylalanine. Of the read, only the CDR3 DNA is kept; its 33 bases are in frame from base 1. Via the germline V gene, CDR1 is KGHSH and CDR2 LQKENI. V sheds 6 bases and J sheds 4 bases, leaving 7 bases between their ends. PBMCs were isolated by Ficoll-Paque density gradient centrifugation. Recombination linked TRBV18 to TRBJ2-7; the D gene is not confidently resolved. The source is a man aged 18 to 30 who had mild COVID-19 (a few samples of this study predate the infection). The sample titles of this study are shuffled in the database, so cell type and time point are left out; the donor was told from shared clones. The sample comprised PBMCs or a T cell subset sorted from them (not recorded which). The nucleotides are TGTGCCAGCTCCCTGAGATACGAGCAGTACTTC. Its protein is CASSLRYEQYF.